This is a list of T cell receptor beta chains from one sample in a study of cytomegalovirus exposure and HLA in healthy donors. Some clones are missing from TCRdb's copy, which holds only in-frame ones; the method was immunoSEQ multiplex PCR. The table records about 150,000 clones, 86% of them present only once. The sample consisted of PBMCs. These receptors were collected from a man aged 18 to 29 in good health and CMV-seropositive. CDR3s include the opening cysteine and the closing phenylalanine or tryptophan. D genes are given only for firm matches.

CDR3 DNA: TGTGCCAGCAGCCTCTTCGGACTAGCGGGAGATGGATCCTACGAGCAGTACTTC
CDR3 protein: CASSLFGLAGDGSYEQYF
J gene: TRBJ2-7
V gene: TRBV7-2
CDR3 length: 18
D gene: TRBD2

CDR3 DNA: TGTGCCAGTAAGACAGCCCCGTCTCCGTCCTACGAGCAGTACTTC
CDR3 protein: CASKTAPSPSYEQYF
J gene: TRBJ2-7
V gene: TRBV19
CDR3 length: 15
D gene: .

CDR3 DNA: TGTGCCAGTAGCGCGACATCCCGAAATCAGCCCCAGCATTTT
CDR3 protein: CASSATSRNQPQHF
J gene: TRBJ1-5
V gene: TRBV19
CDR3 length: 14
D gene: .

CDR3 DNA: TGTGCCAGCAGTGAATACGAAACAGGCCAAGAGACCCAGTACTTC
CDR3 protein: CASSEYETGQETQYF
J gene: TRBJ2-5
V gene: TRBV25-1
CDR3 length: 15
D gene: .

CDR3 DNA: TGTGCCAGCAGTTACTCCCGGACAGGGACGGGAGAGACCCAGTACTTC
CDR3 protein: CASSYSRTGTGETQYF
J gene: TRBJ2-5
V gene: TRBV6-5
CDR3 length: 16
D gene: TRBD1

CDR3 DNA: TGTGCCAGTAGTGACAGGGGCGGCAATCAGCCCCAGCATTTT
CDR3 protein: CASSDRGGNQPQHF
J gene: TRBJ1-5
V gene: TRBV19
CDR3 length: 14
D gene: TRBD1

CDR3 DNA: TGTGCCAGCAGTTACGATACTGCCTACAATGAGCAGTTCTTC
CDR3 protein: CASSYDTAYNEQFF
J gene: TRBJ2-1
V gene: TRBV6-5
CDR3 length: 14
D gene: .

CDR3 DNA: TGCGCCAGCAGCCAAGGGACAGGGGGCTTTGAGCAGTACTTC
CDR3 protein: CASSQGTGGFEQYF
J gene: TRBJ2-7
V gene: TRBV4-3
CDR3 length: 14
D gene: TRBD1

CDR3 DNA: TGTGCCGGTACAGAATCTAGCGGACTACGCTACGAGCAGTACTTC
CDR3 protein: CAGTESSGLRYEQYF
J gene: TRBJ2-7
V gene: TRBV6-4
CDR3 length: 15
D gene: TRBD2

CDR3 DNA: TGCGCCAGCAGCCAGACGCGGACAGGGGCTAACTATGGCTACACCTTC
CDR3 protein: CASSQTRTGANYGYTF
J gene: TRBJ1-2
V gene: TRBV4-1
CDR3 length: 16
D gene: TRBD1